This T cell receptor beta chain is from a study of spatial heterogeneity in lung cancer. Study-wide findings and caveats: Tumoral mutation counts were tracked by counts of expanded intratumoral alpha and beta TCRs. The study found that ubiquitous and regional expanded TCR counts tracked ubiquitous and regional nonsynonymous mutations, respectively.

Noted time point: sample taken at primary tumor resection. Tumor, nontumor lung or frozen PBMC supplied whole RNA that was sequenced unsorted. Deletions cut 2 bases from V and 0 bases from J, with 8 bases between. CDR3 length equals 15 residues. Germline V gene lookup returns CDR1 LGHDT and CDR2 YNNKEL (reference sequence). This clonotype showed up just a few times. Its target is not known. For a library built for alpha chains, this beta chain is a stray read; little rests on its size. MiXCR was run by TCRdb on the 5' RACE reads, yielding one entry per CDR3 protein. Of roughly 2,900 distinct CDR3 sequences in the sample, 5.5% are singletons; the top ten hold 15% to 20%.

The chain couples TRBV3-1 to TRBJ2-1; D gene unclear. Sequenced here: lung tumor tissue, sampled at surgery. The TCR comes from a male donor with early-stage non-small cell lung cancer. The CDR3 region has the DNA TGTGCCAGCAGCCAACAGAGGAGCTCCTACAATGAGCAGTTCTTC. Translated: CASSQQRSSYNEQFF.